This T cell receptor beta chain was sequenced during a study of radiation and T cells in renal cell carcinoma (dated by TCRdb to the early 2020s). For the wider study: The samples were drawn from a clinical trial, where primary renal cell carcinomas were treated with 15 Gy of stereotactic body radiation therapy and then removed by nephrectomy 4 weeks afterward. Across all 50 or so samples, 4,016,671 unique CDR3 nucleotide sequences, encoding 2,658,974 unique CDR3 amino acid sequences, were identified. In total, more than 50 samples underwent TCR beta sequencing: approximately 26 tumors plus 27 peripheral blood samples.

The time point label, read with the paper, signifies: baseline pretreatment blood. Taken with the paper, the label for treatment or condition translates to: 15 Gy SBRT to primary tumor, nephrectomy 4 weeks later. To follow tumor-enriched clonotypes, serial peripheral blood was collected from radiation-treated patients at baseline and at 2 weeks and 4 weeks after SBRT. Every patient's renal cell carcinoma showed clear cell pathology. The QIAamp DNA Blood Mini Kit (Qiagen) was used to prepare genomic DNA for TCR sequencing. The analyses included just those samples that passed every quality control check. The full study reports these points: In blood, the top tumor clonotypes increased between baseline and 2 weeks post-radiation and then shrank by 4 weeks, which suggests that tumor-resident clones expanded only transiently. Because the trial had a single-armed design, the trial could not examine how radiation dose or scheduling affected the TCR repertoire. Tracking of blood repertoire dynamics stopped at roughly four weeks after treatment, with no follow-up past that point. Because pretreatment tumor biopsies were not available, the baseline intratumoral presence of clonotypes could not be determined.

Trimming takes 2 bases off V and 10 bases off J; junction bases not matched to a gene: 9. The CDR1 and CDR2 encoded by the germline V gene are MNHNS and SASEGT. The CDR3 runs 15 amino acids, cysteine and phenylalanine included. Of all the DNA, just the CDR3 is kept, 45 bases in frame from base 1. The immunoSEQ kit was used, according to the manufacturer's recommendations, to generate TCR beta libraries from genomic DNA. For library preparation, a first multiplex PCR was performed with proprietary primers, followed by a second PCR in which unique barcodes were added, and bead cleanups were performed after each round. A kit-provided positive control reaction and a negative control reaction were included in every sample batch. The final libraries were assessed on an Agilent 4200 TapeStation D1000 ScreenTape, pooled by volume, and quantified by qPCR. Sequencing was performed on an Illumina NextSeq500 with a MidOutput 150-cycle cartridge, and 156 Read1 and 15 Index1 cycles were run with kit custom primers. The pooled library was loaded at 0.9 to 1 pM with an approximately 22% PhiX control spike-in. Concerning the study's data processing: Vendor-processed data were analyzed in R, with a clonotype defined as all T cells sharing the same CDR3 nucleotide sequence. For clone abundance analyses, frequencies were normalized to the 10,000 most abundant clones per sample. Public T cell clones, which averaged fewer than five per sample, were removed prior to analysis. Tumor-enriched clonotypes and baseline blood-enriched clonotypes were defined as those with an abundance difference of at least 32-fold between compartments. A beta-binomial differential abundance model was applied to find clonotypes that expanded or contracted between blood time points. Tumor-blood repertoire similarity was measured with the Baroni-Urbani and Buser coefficient, and group comparisons used two-tailed Wilcoxon tests in R. This is the immuneACCESS table as TCRdb keeps it, with only in-frame sequences that have V and J called. A part of the clones is gone; compared with another copy, unresolved V genes explain less than half, and the rest is unexplained. That table is the source of V, J and clone size, and D and trimming were worked out from the DNA. Recorded for this sample are approximately 110,000 clones; 80% to 85% of them occurred a single time. Around 2.8% of the sample comes from the top ten.

Regarding this clone: The antigen it binds to is not known. Base qualities were left out, and no much larger clone turns up one base away.

This TCR was sampled from a woman aged 55-70 years with renal cell carcinoma. This sample comprised blood, obtained from a patient whose treatment included radiotherapy and nephrectomy. Here the chain combines TRBV6-1 and TRBJ2-1, with TRBD1 identical over 9 junction bases. The encoded CDR3 is CASSEIPGQGHEQFF. The nucleotide sequence is given as TGTGCCAGCAGTGAAATACCGGGACAGGGACACGAGCAGTTCTTC.